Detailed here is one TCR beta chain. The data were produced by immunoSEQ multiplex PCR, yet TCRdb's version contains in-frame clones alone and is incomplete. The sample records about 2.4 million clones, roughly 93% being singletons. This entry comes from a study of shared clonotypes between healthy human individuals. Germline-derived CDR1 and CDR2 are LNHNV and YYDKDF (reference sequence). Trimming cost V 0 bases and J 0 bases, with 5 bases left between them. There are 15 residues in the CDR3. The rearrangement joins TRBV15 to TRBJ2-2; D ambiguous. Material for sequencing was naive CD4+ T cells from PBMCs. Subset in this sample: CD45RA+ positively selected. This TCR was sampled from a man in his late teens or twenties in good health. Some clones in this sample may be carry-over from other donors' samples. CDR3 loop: CATSREGSNTGELFF. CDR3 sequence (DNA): TGTGCCACCAGCAGAGAGGGATCGAACACCGGGGAGCTGTTTTTT.